The next 32 T cell receptor beta chains were all read from a single sample in a study of graft-versus-host responses after intestinal transplantation. CFSE-labeled responder cells (roughly 200,000) were plated with roughly 200,000 irradiated, violet-dye-labeled stimulator cells. TCRdb keeps only in-frame clones here, not all; method: immunoSEQ multiplex PCR. The table has roughly 8,500 clones, 25% to 40% seen once. Sequences were derived from alloreactive CD8+ T cells from a mixed lymphocyte reaction culture, sampled before transplantation. Subset given: CFSE-low proliferating T cells sorted from roughly 6-day pre-transplant mixed lymphocyte reaction (GvH or HvG direction). Receptors were obtained from a human patient who was an organ donor for intestinal transplantation.

V gene TRBV4-1 combines with J gene TRBJ1-6; no clear D. CDR3 length: 16 residues. Trimming cost V 0 bases and J 3 bases, with 9 bases left between them. Germline loops: CDR1 MGHRA, CDR2 YSYEKL. In DNA form, the CDR3 reads TGCGCCAGCAGCCAAGAGGGAGTTAGCTATAATTCACCCCTCCACTTT. Its protein product is CASSQEGVSYNSPLHF.

The chain is built from TRBV5-6 and TRBJ2-7; 7 nucleotides agree with TRBD2. The germline V gene encodes CDR1 SGHDT and CDR2 YYEEEE. This CDR3 has 12 amino acids. Germline trimming cut 2 bases from V and 6 bases from J; bases unmatched to any gene: 2. This CDR3 reads CASSFGGGEQYF. In DNA form, the CDR3 reads TGTGCCAGCAGCTTTGGGGGGGGCGAGCAGTACTTC.

The rearrangement links TRBV4-3 to TRBJ2-7, with 10 bases aligning to TRBD2. This CDR3 region has 16 residues. Trimming took 4 bases from V and 4 from J; bases not matched to a gene: 10. The germline V gene encodes CDR1 LGHNA and CDR2 YSLEER. The CDR3 loop is CASSRSHSGGQYEQYF. CDR3 sequence (DNA): TGCGCCAGCAGCCGTAGCCATAGCGGGGGGCAGTACGAGCAGTACTTC.

In this sample, this clone is medium-sized. The CDR3 sequence is CASSLASGGTEAFF. The CDR3 nucleotides are TGTGCCAGCAGCTTGGCCTCGGGTGGCACTGAAGCTTTCTTT. V usage is TRBV5-5 and J usage is TRBJ1-1; D is uncertain. The CDR3 sequence is 14 residues long. V was pared by 0 bases and J by 4 bases, with 10 bases between. CDR1 is SGHKS, CDR2 YYEKEE, per germline (reference sequence).

The V gene is TRBV19, the J gene TRBJ2-2; 8 bases are shared with TRBD1. The germline CDR1 and CDR2 sequences are LNHDA and SQIVND (reference sequence). Trimming cost V 8 bases and J 4 bases; bases outside gene matches: 6. The CDR3 covers 14 residues. The CDR3 coding sequence is TGTGCCAGTGGGGTTACAGGGGGCACCGGGGAGCTGTTTTTT. It translates to CASGVTGGTGELFF.

The CDR3 coding sequence is TGCGCCAGCAGTACAATAGGACTAGCTCCTACCTACGAGCAGTACTTC. This gives the protein CASSTIGLAPTYEQYF. The chain combines TRBV10-1 with TRBJ2-7; 8 bases align to TRBD2. The V and J ends lost 5 bases and 2 bases, in that order; junction bases with no gene match: 11. Germline V lookup: CDR1 WNHNN, CDR2 SYGVQD (reference sequence). This CDR3 is built from 16 residues.

This chain joins TRBV6-1 and TRBJ2-7; perhaps TRBD1 as D (7 bases). The CDR3 has 14 residues. Germline V CDR1 and CDR2: MNHNS, SASEGT. Trimming removed 8 bases at V and 1 base at J, with 15 bases between. The CDR3 DNA reads TGTGCCAGCGTCGACAGGGACTTATCCTACGAGCAGTACTTC. This translates into CASVDRDLSYEQYF.

In this sample, this clone turned up a few times. This chain links TRBV27 with TRBJ2-1, with TRBD2 identical over 8 bases. With V trimmed by 3 bases and J by 10 bases, 14 bases remained unmatched. The CDR3 extends over 16 amino acids. Germline CDR1 and CDR2: MNHEY and SMNVEV (reference sequence). CDR3 in DNA: TGTGCCAGCAGTTTCACTGGTCCCGGGACTAGTTGGGAGCAGTTCTTC. Its protein product is CASSFTGPGTSWEQFF.

This clone is termed medium-sized (0.01 to 0.1%). This rearrangement joins TRBV7-9 to TRBJ2-3; 8 bases are shared with TRBD2. Germline V lookup: CDR1 SEHNR, CDR2 FQNEAQ (reference sequence). Trimming removed 4 bases from V and 11 bases from J; junction bases left unmatched: 5. The CDR3 has 12 amino acids. CDR3 in amino acids: CASSSQRELQYF. CDR3 DNA sequence: TGTGCCAGCAGCTCTCAGCGGGAGTTGCAGTATTTT.

This clone was counted only a few times. V is TRBV7-9 and J is TRBJ1-4; 8 nucleotides align to TRBD1. J was trimmed by 6 bases and V by 5 bases; bases with no gene match: 11. The germline V gene encodes CDR1 SEHNR and CDR2 FQNEAQ (reference sequence). The CDR3 loop spans 16 amino acids. The CDR3 DNA sequence: TGTGCCAGCAGCCCCCAGGGGGCGACAGGGGATGAAAAACTGTTTTTT. It specifies CASSPQGATGDEKLFF.

The CDR3: CASSSGTGSYQPQHF. The CDR3 region has the DNA TGTGCCAGCTCGTCAGGGACAGGGTCCTATCAGCCCCAGCATTTT. V usage is TRBV6-1 and J usage is TRBJ1-5; 9 bases map to TRBD1. The CDR3 is 15 residues long. With V trimmed by 8 bases and J by 5 bases, 10 bases remained unmatched. Germline CDR1 is MNHNS and CDR2 is SASEGT.

The chain joins TRBV15 to TRBJ2-3; TRBD1 might be the D (6 bases). This CDR3 contains 17 residues. V lost 3 bases and J lost 3, with 19 bases in between. CDR1 and CDR2 from the germline V gene are LNHNV and YYDKDF (reference sequence). The CDR3, as DNA: TGTGCCACCAGCAGTGAAAACAGGGACCTTGGGACAGATACGCAGTATTTT. Its translation: CATSSENRDLGTDTQYF.

The chain links TRBV2 to TRBJ2-6; D gene unclear. With 5 bases removed from V and 5 bases from J, the gap between germline ends came to 22 bases. Germline CDR1 and CDR2: SNHLY and FYNNEI. The CDR3 loop spans 18 amino acids. The CDR3 here is CASSRTTPIQSRANVLTF. The CDR3 bases are TGTGCCAGCAGTCGCACTACACCGATACAAAGTCGGGCCAACGTCCTGACTTTC.

This clone was counted only a few times. This chain uses TRBV5-1 with TRBJ2-7; 10 bases map to TRBD2. The germline CDR1 and CDR2 sequences are SGHRS and YFSETQ. The CDR3 is made up of 16 amino acids. J was trimmed by 6 bases and V by 0 bases; bases with no gene match: 9. CDR3 DNA: TGCGCCAGCAGCTTGGGGGCTCAGAGCGGGAGGGGCGAGCAGTACTTC. Its protein is CASSLGAQSGRGEQYF.

The chain carries TRBV7-2 and TRBJ2-7; 13 bases fit TRBD2. This CDR3 is built from 16 residues. Germline CDR1 reads SGHTA; CDR2 reads FQGNSA. With 4 bases clipped from V and 2 bases from J, the junction kept 5 bases outside the gene matches. CDR3 in DNA: TGTGCCAGCAGCTCTACTAGCGGGGGGGCCCCCTACGAGCAGTACTTC. This sequence encodes CASSSTSGGAPYEQYF.

By share, this clone ranks as medium-sized (0.01 to 0.1%). The J gene is TRBJ1-1, the V gene TRBV7-9; the D is unclear. The CDR3 runs to 11 residues. Trimming left V 3 bases short and J 4 bases short, with 3 bases between. In germline, CDR1 is SEHNR, CDR2 FQNEAQ (reference sequence). The CDR3, as DNA: TGTGCCAGCAGCTTTAGCACTGAAGCTTTCTTT. It codes for CASSFSTEAFF. Full variable domain (outside the CDR3, taken from reference TRBV7-9 and TRBJ1-1): DTGVSQNPRHKITKRGQNVTFRCDPISEHNRLYWYRQTLGQGPEFLTYFQNEAQLEKSRLLSDRFSAERPKGSFSTLEIQRTEQGDSAMYLCASSFSTEAFFGQGTRLTVV.

This clone appeared a few times. Its ends do not fully match the called genes, so a read error is possible. The chain links TRBV5-4 to TRBJ1-3; D not resolved. The CDR3 is 17 residues long. Per the germline V gene, CDR1 is SGHNT and CDR2 is YYREEE (reference sequence). The CDR3 reads CASSQDFWAENGNTIYF. CDR3 bases: TGCGCCAGCAGCCAAGATTTTTGGGCAGAAAATGGAAACACCATATATTTT.

By share, this clone ranks as medium-sized. The chain recombines TRBV28 with TRBJ1-1, with TRBD1 identical over 9 bases. V gave up 10 bases and J gave up 6 bases; unmatched junction bases: 15. Germline V CDR1 and CDR2: MDHEN, SYDVKM. There are 15 residues in the CDR3. CDR3 loop: CATRQGERFWAEAFF. The CDR3 region has the DNA TGTGCCACCCGACAGGGGGAAAGGTTCTGGGCTGAAGCTTTCTTT.

V and J are TRBV5-4 and TRBJ2-2, with D maybe TRBD2 (6 bases). Trimming took 4 bases from V and 7 from J, leaving 11 bases between them. Germline values: CDR1 SGHNT, CDR2 YYREEE (reference sequence). The CDR3 is made up of 13 amino acids. CDR3 protein: CASSAGKYGELFF. CDR3 DNA sequence: TGTGCCAGCAGCGCGGGGAAGTACGGGGAGCTGTTTTTT.

The rearrangement uses TRBV19 and TRBJ2-1; D gene unclear. From germline, CDR1 is LNHDA and CDR2 SQIVND (reference sequence). The CDR3 contains 16 residues. Trimming removed 4 bases at V and 8 bases at J, with 21 bases between. The CDR3 region is CASSTRPVPTADEQFF. The CDR3 DNA reads TGTGCCAGTAGTACGCGTCCTGTACCGACGGCGGATGAGCAGTTCTTC. Supplemented by reference TRBV19 and TRBJ2-1, the full variable domain reads DGGITQSPKYLFRKEGQNVTLSCEQNLNHDAMYWYRQDPGQGLRLIYYSQIVNDFQKGDIAEGYSVSREKKESFPLTVTSAQKNPTAFYLCASSTRPVPTADEQFFGPGTRLTVL.

This clone was picked up one time. V and J are TRBV28 and TRBJ2-5; 14 nucleotides line up with TRBD2. This CDR3 comprises 16 residues. From germline, CDR1 is MDHEN and CDR2 SYDVKM. The junction had 7 bases not matched to a gene; V was cut back by 6 bases and J by 4 bases. The CDR3 coding sequence is TGTGCCAGCAGCCCGGGGACTAGCGGGAGTGCAGAGACCCAGTACTTC. Translated: CASSPGTSGSAETQYF.

This clone was picked up a small number of times. The rearrangement joins TRBV25-1 to TRBJ2-1; 8 bases map to TRBD1. Trimming took 6 bases from V and 2 from J; bases not matched to a gene: 15. The CDR3 runs to 18 residues. Germline values: CDR1 MGHDK, CDR2 SYGVNS. The CDR3 loop is CASSPRRRDRKPYNEQFF. CDR3 DNA sequence: TGTGCCAGCAGCCCAAGGAGGCGGGACAGGAAACCCTACAATGAGCAGTTCTTC.

This chain uses TRBV11-2 with TRBJ2-1; no clear D. The CDR3 loop spans 11 amino acids. The germline V and J ends were trimmed by 5 bases and 4 bases, with 3 bases remaining between them. In germline, CDR1 is SGHAT, CDR2 FQNNGV. CDR3 nucleotide sequence: TGTGCCAGCAGCCAGTACAATGAGCAGTTCTTC. Residues: CASSQYNEQFF.

The sample holds a few counts of this clone. One end of the junction is discordant with germline, which a read error may explain. The chain combines TRBV7-7 with TRBJ2-1, with a tentative D call TRBD2 (5 bases). The V gene's germline CDR1 is SSHAT and CDR2 FNYEAQ (reference sequence). The CDR3 has 13 residues. CDR3 DNA sequence: TGTGCTAGCAGCACCTCACTAGGGCATGAGCAGTTCTTC. Amino acids: CASSTSLGHEQFF.

This clone has more than one count but fewer than ten. V gene TRBV6-6 combines with J gene TRBJ1-2, with a tentative D call TRBD1 (5 bases). CDR1 MNHNY and CDR2 SVGAGI come from the germline V gene (reference sequence). There are 12 residues in the CDR3. The V gene lost 5 bases and the J gene lost 8 bases, with 12 bases spanning the gap. CDR3 loop: CASSRPGGGYTF. The DNA for the CDR3 is TGTGCCAGCAGTCGACCGGGGGGGGGCTACACCTTC.

In regard to this clone: One end of the junction does not line up with germline, which may come from a read error. The chain uses TRBV4-1 and TRBJ2-2; 9 positions agree with TRBD1. Germline loops: CDR1 MGHRA, CDR2 YSYEKL. CDR3 length: 15 amino acids. The DNA of the CDR3 is TGTGCCAGCAGCCAGGATACAGGGGGCGCCGGGGAGCTGTTTTTT. This translates into CASSQDTGGAGELFF.

V gene TRBV27 combines with J gene TRBJ1-1; D possibly corresponds to TRBD1 (5 bases). Germline V gene sequence: CDR1 MNHEY, CDR2 SMNVEV (reference sequence). V lost 2 bases to trimming and J lost 4 bases, with 11 bases between them. CDR3 length equals 14 residues. CDR3 DNA sequence: TGTGCCAGCAGTTTACAGTGGGGCGGCACTGAAGCTTTCTTT. It is translated as CASSLQWGGTEAFF.

This rearrangement joins TRBV4-2 to TRBJ2-7; D may be TRBD2 (5 bases). This CDR3 comprises 15 residues. Between the trimmed V and J ends, which lost 2 bases and 3 bases, there was a span of 14 bases. CDR1 is LGHNA, CDR2 YNFKEQ, per germline. In DNA form, the CDR3 reads TGTGCCAGCAGCCAACTAGCCACCCCTCACTACGAGCAGTACTTC. Residues: CASSQLATPHYEQYF.

In its sample, this clone was seen a few times. The V gene is TRBV5-1, the J gene TRBJ2-5; 13 bases agree with TRBD2. This CDR3 is built from 17 residues. Germline V gene lookup returns CDR1 SGHRS and CDR2 YFSETQ. J gave up 2 bases and V 2 bases, and 6 bases lay outside the gene matches. The DNA of the CDR3 is TGCGCCAGCAGCTTCCGGACTAGCGGGGGTACACAAGAGACCCAGTACTTC. Amino acid sequence: CASSFRTSGGTQETQYF.

Relative to its sample, this clone is medium-sized (0.01 to 0.1%). CDR3 in amino acids: CASSYLGGPQHF. The CDR3 DNA reads as TGTGCCAGCAGTTACTTAGGCGGGCCCCAGCATTTT. The chain employs TRBV6-5 and TRBJ1-5; D gene unclear. The length of the CDR3 is 12 residues. V lost 1 base and J 9 bases, leaving 7 bases between the germline ends. Germline V CDR1 and CDR2: MNHEY, SVGAGI.

The rearrangement joins TRBV6-1 to TRBJ2-7; 7 bases map to TRBD1. V was clipped by 5 bases and J by 4 bases; unmatched bases: 11. This CDR3 is 15 amino acids long. Germline CDR1 MNHNS, CDR2 SASEGT. The CDR3 region has the DNA TGTGCCAGCAGTAAAAGGGACAGCCAAATTTACGAGCAGTACTTC. Translation: CASSKRDSQIYEQYF.

V usage is TRBV27 and J usage is TRBJ2-7; tentative D call: TRBD2 (7 bases). Germline V gene data show CDR1 as MNHEY and CDR2 as SMNVEV (reference sequence). CDR3 length: 14 amino acids. Between the trimmed V and J ends, which lost 6 bases and 6 bases, there was a span of 18 bases. CDR3 bases: TGTGCCAGCAGCCTAAGCGGGACAATCAGCGAGCAGTACTTC. This sequence encodes CASSLSGTISEQYF.